The 26 T cell receptor beta chains below all came from one sample that was sequenced in a study of blood T cell repertoires in COVID-19. Data came from immunoSEQ multiplex PCR; TCRdb stores just in-frame clones and leaves some out. Among 120,000 to 150,000 clones, roughly 85% were seen once, and the ten largest hold roughly 3.4%. Sequenced: peripheral blood. These receptor sequences come from a man aged 60 to 69 with acute or convalescent COVID-19.

To note about this clone: A read error may be the cause here, since a much bigger clone is one base away. This rearrangement joins TRBV6-2 or TRBV6-3 to TRBJ2-7, with D tentatively TRBD1 (5 bases). Per germline, CDR1 MNHEY and CDR2 SVGEGT. The CDR3 length is 12 residues. Trimming shortened V by 5 bases and J by 2 bases, and 7 bases separated the two germline ends. The CDR3 is CASSDSTYEQYF. The CDR3 coding sequence is TGTGCCAGCAGTGACAGTACCTACGAGCAGTACTTC.

V usage is TRBV11-3 and J usage is TRBJ2-2; D may be TRBD2 (5 bases). The CDR3 is 16 amino acids. Trimming shortened V by 5 bases and J by 5 bases, and 18 bases separated the two germline ends. Per germline, CDR1 SGHNT and CDR2 YENEEA. The CDR3 reads CASSPRWSGGTGELFF. Written as DNA, the CDR3 is TGTGCCAGCAGCCCTAGATGGTCCGGCGGGACCGGGGAGCTGTTTTTT.

The chain joins TRBV4-3 to TRBJ1-4, with 7 bases that match TRBD1. The CDR3 sequence is 16 residues long. Germline V CDR1 and CDR2: LGHNA, YSLEER. V gave up 0 bases and J gave up 7 bases; unmatched junction bases: 8. The CDR3 spells CASSQDPGGRGEKLFF. In nucleotides, the CDR3 is TGCGCCAGCAGCCAAGACCCAGGGGGTCGGGGTGAAAAACTGTTTTTT.

This chain links TRBV11-3 with TRBJ2-1; possible D gene TRBD1, 6 bases. In germline, CDR1 is SGHNT, CDR2 YENEEA. The CDR3 extends over 16 amino acids. With 1 base removed from V and 5 bases from J, the gap between germline ends came to 15 bases. CDR3 DNA sequence: TGTGCCAGCAGCTTAGCACAGGGTAGCCCGGACAATGAGCAGTTCTTC. Amino acid sequence: CASSLAQGSPDNEQFF.

The V and J genes are TRBV4-1 and TRBJ1-1, with unresolved D. There are 14 residues in the CDR3. Trimming took off 0 bases at V and 5 bases at J, with 10 bases between the two ends. The germline V gene encodes CDR1 MGHRA and CDR2 YSYEKL. The CDR3 DNA reads as TGCGCCAGCAGCCAAGAAGGAGAGGGAACTGAAGCTTTCTTT. Amino acids: CASSQEGEGTEAFF.

Only one count was recorded for this clone. The chain joins TRBV7-2 to TRBJ1-1, with D possibly TRBD1 on 5 matching bases. Germline CDR1 SGHTA, CDR2 FQGNSA. CDR3 size: 12 residues. V was shortened by 6 bases and J by 5 bases, with 10 bases between the two germline ends. The CDR3 reads CASRVGGTEAFF. The CDR3 coding sequence is TGTGCCAGCAGAGTTGGGGGGACTGAAGCTTTCTTT.

Only one count was recorded for this clone. The chain joins TRBV27 to TRBJ2-3, with 12 bases lining up with TRBD2. Looked up from germline, CDR1 is MNHEY and CDR2 is SMNVEV (reference sequence). The J segment lost 2 bases and the V segment lost 2 bases, leaving 8 bases of the junction unmatched. The CDR3 is made up of 18 amino acids. The CDR3 here is CASSLRLAGALDTDTQYF. CDR3 bases: TGTGCCAGCAGTTTACGACTAGCGGGAGCCTTGGACACAGATACGCAGTATTTT.

Details on this clone: Other DNA sequences in the sample encode the same CDR3. The V and J genes are TRBV27 and TRBJ1-5; TRBD1 matches 10 bases. Germline-derived CDR1 and CDR2 are MNHEY and SMNVEV (reference sequence). The CDR3 contains 15 residues. With 3 bases clipped from V and 2 bases from J, the junction kept 1 base outside the gene matches. CDR3 amino acids: CASSFGTGGNQPQHF. As DNA, the CDR3 is TGTGCCAGCAGTTTCGGGACAGGGGGCAATCAGCCCCAGCATTTT.

This sequence joins TRBV5-1 and TRBJ1-4, with 8 positions matching TRBD1. The CDR3 consists of 14 residues. J gave up 5 bases and V 0 bases, and 0 bases lay outside the gene matches. The germline V gene has CDR1 SGHRS and CDR2 YFSETQ. The CDR3 spells CASSLGQGNEKLFF. CDR3 DNA: TGCGCCAGCAGCTTGGGACAGGGGAATGAAAAACTGTTTTTT.

The V and J genes are TRBV18 and TRBJ2-7; D might be TRBD2 (6 bases). V was pared by 3 bases and J by 6 bases, with 15 bases between. The germline gives CDR1 KGHSH, CDR2 LQKENI. This CDR3 has 14 residues. The CDR3: CASSPLSLASEQYF. The CDR3, as DNA: TGTGCCAGCTCACCCCTCTCACTAGCATCCGAGCAGTACTTC.

The J gene is TRBJ2-1, the V gene TRBV11-2, with 8 bases matching TRBD2. The CDR3 contains 13 residues. Germline V gene lookup returns CDR1 SGHAT and CDR2 FQNNGV. V shed 9 bases and J 6 bases; nucleotides not matched to a gene: 7. CDR3: CASREREINEQFF. The CDR3 DNA is TGTGCCAGTCGGGAGCGGGAGATCAATGAGCAGTTCTTC.

The rearrangement links TRBV24-1 to TRBJ2-2; D perhaps matches TRBD2 (6 bases). The germline V gene encodes CDR1 KGHDR and CDR2 SFDVKD. The CDR3 covers 17 residues. Trimming left V 5 bases short and J 3 bases short, with 18 bases between. CDR3 nucleotide sequence: TGTGCCACCAGTGGGGTTAGCGGACCTTGGGACACCGGGGAGCTGTTTTTT. It specifies CATSGVSGPWDTGELFF.

V is TRBV21-1 and J is TRBJ1-1; the D call in the table, TRBD1, was not verified against the DNA. TRBV21-1 is a pseudogene locus. This CDR3 spans 15 amino acids. CDR3 DNA sequence: TGTGCCAGCAGCAAAGGGGGCAGATTGAACACTGAAGCTTTCTTT. Amino acids: CASSKGGRLNTEAFF.

The V call is TRBV5-1, the J call TRBJ1-2; D ambiguous. The CDR3 is 14 residues long. Between the trimmed V and J ends, which lost 2 bases and 4 bases, there was a span of 12 bases. Germline V gene data show CDR1 as SGHRS and CDR2 as YFSETQ. The CDR3 DNA sequence: TGCGCCAGCAGCTTTTACGGGTTGGCCTATGGCTACACCTTC. Translation: CASSFYGLAYGYTF.

This chain joins TRBV15 and TRBJ1-2, with 8 bases fitting TRBD1. Germline V gene lookup returns CDR1 LNHNV and CDR2 YYDKDF (reference sequence). V lost 2 bases and J lost 6; bases outside the gene matches: 8. This CDR3 region has 15 residues. CDR3 in amino acids: CATSRPGRGPNGYTF. As DNA, the CDR3 is TGTGCCACCAGCAGACCGGGCAGGGGGCCAAATGGCTACACCTTC. The whole variable domain, remainder taken from reference TRBV15 and TRBJ1-2, is DAMVIQNPRYQVTQFGKPVTLSCSQTLNHNVMYWYQQKSSQAPKLLFHYYDKDFNNEADTPDNFQSRRPNTSFCFLDIRSPGLGDTAMYLCATSRPGRGPNGYTFGSGTRLTVV.

The V call is TRBV5-1, the J call TRBJ1-1; no clear D. Germline loops: CDR1 SGHRS, CDR2 YFSETQ. V gave up 7 bases and J gave up 3 bases, with 13 bases separating them. The CDR3 sequence is 13 residues long. DNA of the CDR3: TGCGCCAGCGGCAACGGGGTGGACACTGAAGCTTTCTTT. It specifies CASGNGVDTEAFF.

Comments on this clone: One junction end does not reproduce the germline sequence, and a read error may be involved. V and J are TRBV27 and TRBJ2-7; D might be TRBD2 (6 bases). CDR1 is MNHEY and CDR2 is SMNVEV in the germline V gene (reference sequence). The CDR3 runs 15 residues. Here the CDR3 reads CASSRDEAGPYGQYF. CDR3 DNA sequence: TGTGCCAGCAGTAGGGACGAGGCGGGGCCCTACGGGCAGTACTTC.

The gene calls are TRBV18 and TRBJ1-1, with 7 positions matching TRBD1. This CDR3 region has 13 residues. Losses at the gene ends were 6 bases for V and 5 bases for J; bases not matched to a gene: 6. CDR1 and CDR2 from the germline V gene are KGHSH and LQKENI. CDR3 in DNA: TGTGCCAGCTCCGGCAGGGGGAGGACTGAAGCTTTCTTT. It specifies CASSGRGRTEAFF.

The V and J genes are TRBV18 and TRBJ1-1; perhaps TRBD1 as D (5 bases). V lost 4 bases and J 5 bases, leaving 14 bases between the germline ends. Germline lookup yields CDR1 KGHSH and CDR2 LQKENI. The CDR3 contains 14 residues. CDR3 amino acids: CASSQGTAETEAFF. The CDR3 nucleotides are TGTGCCAGCTCACAAGGGACTGCGGAGACTGAAGCTTTCTTT.

V and J are TRBV5-1 and TRBJ2-5; 8 bases align to TRBD1. After removal of 2 bases from V and 3 bases from J, the junction contained 6 bases not matched to a gene. The CDR3 covers 15 residues. CDR1 is SGHRS, CDR2 YFSETQ, per germline. DNA for the CDR3: TGCGCCAGCAGCTTACAAGACAGGGGTGAAGAGACCCAGTACTTC. This gives the protein CASSLQDRGEETQYF.

The CDR3 reads CASSYSRLAGDNEQFF. The CDR3, as DNA: TGTGCCAGCAGTTACTCGCGACTAGCGGGAGACAATGAGCAGTTCTTC. J is TRBJ2-1 and V is TRBV6-5, with 12 bases matching TRBD2. This CDR3 is built from 16 residues. The J segment lost 5 bases and the V segment lost 0 bases, leaving 2 bases of the junction unmatched. From germline, CDR1 is MNHEY and CDR2 SVGAGI.

This rearrangement joins TRBV19 to TRBJ1-1, with unresolved D. Trimming removed 5 bases from V and 4 bases from J, with 20 bases in between. The CDR3 consists of 16 residues. Germline V gives CDR1 LNHDA, CDR2 SQIVND (reference sequence). The CDR3 region has the DNA TGTGCCAGTAGTGCCCTCCCGGCCCCCCTAGCCACTGAAGCTTTCTTT. This sequence encodes CASSALPAPLATEAFF.

This sequence joins TRBV3-1 (or the pseudogene TRBV3-2) and TRBJ1-3; D call uncertain. The CDR3 has 13 amino acids. In germline, CDR1 is LGHDT, CDR2 YNNKEL (reference sequence). V dropped 4 bases and J dropped 0 bases, with 4 bases sitting between them. CDR3 nucleotide sequence: TGTGCCAGCAGCCTCTTCTCTGGAAACACCATATATTTT. This encodes CASSLFSGNTIYF.

J is TRBJ1-1 and V is TRBV29-1, with D perhaps matching TRBD1 (6 bases). The CDR3 is 13 amino acids. Per germline, CDR1 SQVTM and CDR2 ANQGSEA. V was shortened by 5 bases and J by 2 bases, with 12 bases between the two germline ends. This chain's CDR3 is CSVRRDKNTEAFF. The CDR3 region has the DNA TGCAGCGTTCGCCGGGACAAAAACACTGAAGCTTTCTTT.

The gene calls are TRBV19 and TRBJ1-2; tentative D call: TRBD1 (6 bases). Germline CDR1 reads LNHDA; CDR2 reads SQIVND (reference sequence). CDR3 length: 14 amino acids. V gave up 9 bases and J gave up 1 base, with 15 bases separating them. As DNA, the CDR3 is TGTGCCAGCGCTGGGGGCAGTATTAACTATGGCTACACCTTC. Encoded protein: CASAGGSINYGYTF.

The chain carries TRBV6-2 or TRBV6-3 and TRBJ2-1; TRBD2 agrees at 12 bases. The CDR3 loop spans 14 amino acids. In germline, CDR1 is MNHEY, CDR2 SVGEGT. J gave up 8 bases and V 6 bases, and 5 bases lay outside the gene matches. CDR3 nucleotide sequence: TGTGCCAGCAGCTTCGGACTAGCGGGGTATGAGCAGTTCTTC. Protein product: CASSFGLAGYEQFF.